Below, 5 T cell receptor beta chains from the same sample are listed, as sequenced in a study of cytomegalovirus exposure and HLA in healthy donors. Only in-frame clones appear in the TCRdb table, and some are missing; sequencing was by immunoSEQ multiplex PCR. Of some 45,000 clones in the sample, 94% were seen once. The source material was PBMCs. Receptor source: a woman between 18 and 30 years old in good health and CMV-seropositive.

The CDR3 sequence is CASSLDTGGRYEQYF. In DNA form, the CDR3 reads TGTGCCAGCAGTCTTGACACAGGGGGTAGGTACGAGCAGTACTTC. The chain combines TRBV28 with TRBJ2-7, with 8 positions matching TRBD1. J lost 4 bases, V lost 5 bases, and 10 bases had no gene match. The CDR3 spans 15 residues. The V gene's germline CDR1 is MDHEN and CDR2 SYDVKM. Full variable domain (outside the CDR3, taken from reference TRBV28 and TRBJ2-7): DVKVTQSSRYLVKRTGEKVFLECVQDMDHENMFWYRQDPGLGLRLIYFSYDVKMKEKGDIPEGYSVSREKKERFSLILESASTNQTSMYLCASSLDTGGRYEQYFGPGTRLTVT.

This chain links TRBV7-9 with TRBJ1-2; D possibly corresponds to TRBD1 (6 bases). Trimming removed 5 bases from V and 2 bases from J, with 18 bases in between. Germline loops: CDR1 SEHNR, CDR2 FQNEAQ (reference sequence). This CDR3 is 16 amino acids long. CDR3 in amino acids: CASSHGGGQKNYGYTF. In DNA form, the CDR3 reads TGTGCCAGCAGCCACGGTGGTGGACAGAAGAACTATGGCTACACCTTC.

The chain employs TRBV27 and TRBJ1-5; D may be TRBD1 (5 bases). The CDR3 length is 17 residues. Trimming cost V 6 bases and J 0 bases, with 18 bases left between them. Per germline, CDR1 MNHEY and CDR2 SMNVEV (reference sequence). CDR3: CASSPKPDSYSNQPQHF. The CDR3 DNA reads as TGTGCCAGCAGCCCAAAGCCCGACAGTTATAGCAATCAGCCCCAGCATTTT.

V gene TRBV28 combines with J gene TRBJ2-7, with D perhaps TRBD1 (6 bases). Trimming left V 5 bases short and J 2 bases short, with 7 bases between. Germline-derived CDR1 and CDR2 are MDHEN and SYDVKM. The length of the CDR3 is 12 residues. CDR3 protein: CASSRTAYEQYF. The CDR3 DNA reads as TGTGCCAGCAGTAGGACAGCCTACGAGCAGTACTTC. Supplemented by reference TRBV28 and TRBJ2-7, the full variable domain reads DVKVTQSSRYLVKRTGEKVFLECVQDMDHENMFWYRQDPGLGLRLIYFSYDVKMKEKGDIPEGYSVSREKKERFSLILESASTNQTSMYLCASSRTAYEQYFGPGTRLTVT.

The chain couples TRBV27 to TRBJ1-1, with D maybe TRBD1 (5 bases). The length of the CDR3 is 14 residues. Looked up from germline, CDR1 is MNHEY and CDR2 is SMNVEV (reference sequence). V was clipped by 5 bases and J by 4 bases, with 14 bases between them. This CDR3 reads CASSVTEKPTEAFF. Written as DNA, the CDR3 is TGTGCCAGCAGTGTGACAGAGAAACCCACTGAAGCTTTCTTT.